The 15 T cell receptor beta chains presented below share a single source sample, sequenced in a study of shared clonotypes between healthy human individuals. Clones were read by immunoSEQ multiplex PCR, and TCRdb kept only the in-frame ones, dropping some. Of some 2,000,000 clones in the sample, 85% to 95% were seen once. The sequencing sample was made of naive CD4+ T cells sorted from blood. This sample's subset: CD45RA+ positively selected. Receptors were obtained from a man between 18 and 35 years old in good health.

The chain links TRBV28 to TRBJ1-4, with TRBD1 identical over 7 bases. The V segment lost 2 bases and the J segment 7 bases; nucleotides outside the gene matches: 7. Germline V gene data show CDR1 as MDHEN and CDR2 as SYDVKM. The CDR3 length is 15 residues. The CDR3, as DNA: TGTGCCAGCAGTTTAGGTGGGCAGGGGGTTGAAAAACTGTTTTTT. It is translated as CASSLGGQGVEKLFF.

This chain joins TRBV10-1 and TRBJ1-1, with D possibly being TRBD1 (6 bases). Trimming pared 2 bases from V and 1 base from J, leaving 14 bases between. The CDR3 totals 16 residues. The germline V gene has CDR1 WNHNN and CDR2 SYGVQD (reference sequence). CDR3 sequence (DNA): TGCGCCAGCAGTGAGGGGGTGGGCAGGGGGAACACTGAAGCTTTCTTT. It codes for CASSEGVGRGNTEAFF.

This chain's CDR3 is CASSSHGGGETQYF. The DNA for the CDR3 is TGTGCCAGCAGTTCCCACGGAGGAGGAGAGACCCAGTACTTC. This chain connects TRBV6-5 to TRBJ2-5, with TRBD2 as a possible D gene (5 bases). The V and J ends lost 4 bases and 4 bases respectively, with 13 bases between them. This CDR3 comprises 14 residues. Germline-derived CDR1 and CDR2 are MNHEY and SVGAGI.

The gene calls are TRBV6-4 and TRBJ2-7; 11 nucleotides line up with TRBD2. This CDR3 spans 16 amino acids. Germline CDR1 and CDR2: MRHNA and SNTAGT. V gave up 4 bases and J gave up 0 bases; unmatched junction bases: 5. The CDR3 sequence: CASSVGTSGYSYEQYF. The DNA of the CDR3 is TGTGCCAGCAGTGTCGGGACTAGCGGATACTCCTACGAGCAGTACTTC.

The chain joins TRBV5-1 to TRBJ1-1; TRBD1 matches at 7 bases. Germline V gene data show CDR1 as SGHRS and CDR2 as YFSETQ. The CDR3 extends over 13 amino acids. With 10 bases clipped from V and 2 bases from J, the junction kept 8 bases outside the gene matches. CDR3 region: CACTGQDNTEAFF. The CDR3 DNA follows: TGCGCCTGCACCGGACAGGACAACACTGAAGCTTTCTTT.

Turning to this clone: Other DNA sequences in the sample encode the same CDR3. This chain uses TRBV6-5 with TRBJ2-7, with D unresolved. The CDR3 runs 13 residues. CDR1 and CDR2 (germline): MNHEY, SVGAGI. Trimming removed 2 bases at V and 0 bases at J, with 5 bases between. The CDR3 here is CASSYRGSYEQYF. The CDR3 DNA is TGTGCCAGCAGTTACCGTGGCTCCTACGAGCAGTACTTC.

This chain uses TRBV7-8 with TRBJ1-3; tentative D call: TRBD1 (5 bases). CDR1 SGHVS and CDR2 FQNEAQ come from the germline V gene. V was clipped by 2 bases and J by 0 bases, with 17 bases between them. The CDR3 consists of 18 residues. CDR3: CASSLQGGLSGSGNTIYF. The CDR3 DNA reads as TGTGCCAGCAGCTTACAGGGTGGCCTTTCTGGCTCTGGAAACACCATATATTTT.

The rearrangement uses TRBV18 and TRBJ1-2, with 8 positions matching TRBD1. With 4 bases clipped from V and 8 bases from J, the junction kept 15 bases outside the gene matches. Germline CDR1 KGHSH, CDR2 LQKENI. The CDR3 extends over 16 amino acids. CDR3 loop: CASSLLEGQGADGYTF. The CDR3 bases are TGTGCCAGCTCACTTCTCGAAGGGCAGGGGGCCGACGGCTACACCTTC. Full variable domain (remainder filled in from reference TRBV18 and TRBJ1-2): NAGVMQNPRHLVRRRGQEARLRCSPMKGHSHVYWYRQLPEEGLKFMVYLQKENIIDESGMPKERFSAEFPKEGPSILRIQQVVRGDSAAYFCASSLLEGQGADGYTFGSGTRLTVV.

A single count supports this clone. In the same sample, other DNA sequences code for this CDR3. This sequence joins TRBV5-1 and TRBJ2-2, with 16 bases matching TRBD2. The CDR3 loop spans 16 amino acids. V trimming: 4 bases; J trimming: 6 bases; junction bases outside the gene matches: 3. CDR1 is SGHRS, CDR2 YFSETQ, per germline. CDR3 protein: CASSPGTSGGAGELFF. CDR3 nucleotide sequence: TGCGCCAGCAGCCCCGGGACTAGCGGGGGGGCCGGGGAGCTGTTTTTT. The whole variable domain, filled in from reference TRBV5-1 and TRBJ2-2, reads KAGVTQTPRYLIKTRGQQVTLSCSPISGHRSVSWYQQTPGQGLQFLFEYFSETQRNKGNFPGRFSGRQFSNSRSEMNVSTLELGDSALYLCASSPGTSGGAGELFFGEGSRLTVL.

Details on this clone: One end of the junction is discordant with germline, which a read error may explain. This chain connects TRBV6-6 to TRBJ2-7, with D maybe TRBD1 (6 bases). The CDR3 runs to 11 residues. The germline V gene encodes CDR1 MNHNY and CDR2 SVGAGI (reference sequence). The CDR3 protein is CASTPDRRVPF. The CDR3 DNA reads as TGTGCCAGCACCCCCGACAGGAGAGTTCCCTTC.

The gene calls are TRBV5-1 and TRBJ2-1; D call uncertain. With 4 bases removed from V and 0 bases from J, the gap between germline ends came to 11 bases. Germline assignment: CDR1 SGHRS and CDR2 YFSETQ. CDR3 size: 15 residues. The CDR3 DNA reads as TGCGCCAGCAGCACGGCCTCTAACTCCTACAATGAGCAGTTCTTC. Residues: CASSTASNSYNEQFF.

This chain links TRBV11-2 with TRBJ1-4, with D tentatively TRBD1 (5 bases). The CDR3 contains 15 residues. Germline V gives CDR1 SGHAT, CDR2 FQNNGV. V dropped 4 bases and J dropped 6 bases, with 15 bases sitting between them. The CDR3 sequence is CASSSGTWGDEKLFF. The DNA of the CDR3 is TGTGCCAGCAGCTCCGGGACTTGGGGGGATGAAAAACTGTTTTTT.

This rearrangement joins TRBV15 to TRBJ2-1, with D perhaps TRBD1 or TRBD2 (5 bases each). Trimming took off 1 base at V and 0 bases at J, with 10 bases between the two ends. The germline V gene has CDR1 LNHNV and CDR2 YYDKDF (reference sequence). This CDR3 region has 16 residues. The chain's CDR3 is CATSRGGSSSYNEQFF. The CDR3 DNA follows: TGTGCCACCAGCAGAGGGGGGTCAAGCTCCTACAATGAGCAGTTCTTC.

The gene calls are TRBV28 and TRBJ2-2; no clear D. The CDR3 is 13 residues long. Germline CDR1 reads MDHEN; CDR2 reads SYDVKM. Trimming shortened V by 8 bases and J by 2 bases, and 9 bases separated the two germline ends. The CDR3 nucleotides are TGTGCCAGCGTGAAGACTAACACCGGGGAGCTGTTTTTT. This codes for CASVKTNTGELFF.

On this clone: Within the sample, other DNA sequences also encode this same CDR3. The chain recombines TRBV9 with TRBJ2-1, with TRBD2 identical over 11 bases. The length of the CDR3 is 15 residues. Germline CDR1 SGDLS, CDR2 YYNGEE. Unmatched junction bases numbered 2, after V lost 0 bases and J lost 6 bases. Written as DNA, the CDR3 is TGTGCCAGCAGCGTAGAAGGACTAGCGGGCAATGAGCAGTTCTTC. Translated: CASSVEGLAGNEQFF.